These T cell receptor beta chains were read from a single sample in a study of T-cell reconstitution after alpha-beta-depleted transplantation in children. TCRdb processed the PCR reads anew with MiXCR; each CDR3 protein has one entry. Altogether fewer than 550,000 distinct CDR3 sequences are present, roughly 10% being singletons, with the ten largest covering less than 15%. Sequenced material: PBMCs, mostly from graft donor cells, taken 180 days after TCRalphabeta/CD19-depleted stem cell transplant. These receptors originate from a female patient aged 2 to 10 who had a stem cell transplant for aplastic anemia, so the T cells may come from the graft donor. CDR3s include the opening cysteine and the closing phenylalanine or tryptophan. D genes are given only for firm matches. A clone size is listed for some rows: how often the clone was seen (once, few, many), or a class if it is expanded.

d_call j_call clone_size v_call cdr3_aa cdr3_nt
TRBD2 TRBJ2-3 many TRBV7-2 CASSHTGLAGVVDTQYF TGTGCCAGCAGCCACACGGGACTAGCGGGAGTTGTAGATACGCAGTATTTT
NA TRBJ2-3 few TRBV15 CATSMGTDTQYF TGTGCCACCAGCATGGGGACAGATACGCAGTATTTT
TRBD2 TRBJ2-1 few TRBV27 CASSLAVFYNEQFF TGTGCCAGCAGTCTAGCGGTATTCTACAATGAGCAGTTCTTC
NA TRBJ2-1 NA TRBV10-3 CAISVSSSMGNEQFF TGTGCCATCAGTGTTAGTAGCTCTATGGGTAATGAGCAGTTCTTC
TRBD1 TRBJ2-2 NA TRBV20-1 CSAVQAGGHNGELFF TGCAGTGCCGTCCAAGCAGGGGGCCATAACGGGGAGCTGTTTTTT
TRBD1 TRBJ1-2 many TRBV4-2 CASSQEGQGRGYTF TGTGCCAGCAGCCAAGAGGGACAGGGGCGAGGCTACACCTTC
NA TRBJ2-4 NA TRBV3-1 CASSQPSGTGTLAKNIQYF TGTGCCAGCAGCCAGCCCTCAGGAACCGGGACATTAGCCAAAAACATTCAGTACTTC
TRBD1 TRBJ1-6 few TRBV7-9 CASSSDRDNSPLHF TGTGCCAGCAGCTCCGACAGGGATAATTCACCCCTCCACTTT
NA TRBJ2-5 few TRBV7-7 CASSPRSFGQETQYF TGTGCCAGCAGCCCTCGATCTTTCGGGCAAGAGACCCAGTACTTC
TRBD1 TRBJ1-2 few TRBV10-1 CASSGPGQSGYTF TGCGCCAGCAGCGGACCGGGACAGAGCGGCTACACCTTC
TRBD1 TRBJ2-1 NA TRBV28 CASTIPRGPPGEQFF TGTGCCAGCACCATCCCTAGGGGGCCCCCAGGTGAGCAGTTCTTC
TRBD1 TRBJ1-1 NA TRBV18 CASSFDRVDTEAFF TGTGCCAGCTCTTTCGACAGGGTAGACACTGAAGCTTTCTTT
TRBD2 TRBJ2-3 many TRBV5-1 CASRVGTSGSTDTQYF TGCGCCAGCAGGGTTGGGACTAGCGGGAGCACAGATACGCAGTATTTT
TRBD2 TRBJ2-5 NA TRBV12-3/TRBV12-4 CASSFTGDTKRPSKRGIQETQYF TGTGCCAGCAGTTTCACAGGAGATACCAAGAGACCCAGTAAGCGGGGCATCCAAGAGACCCAGTACTTC
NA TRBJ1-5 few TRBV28 CASRRKGTSGTVGNQPQHF TGTGCCAGCAGACGAAAGGGTACGTCAGGGACGGTAGGCAATCAGCCCCAGCATTTT
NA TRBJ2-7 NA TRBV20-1 CSAISGTSYEQYF TGCAGTGCAATCTCCGGGACTTCTTACGAGCAGTACTTC
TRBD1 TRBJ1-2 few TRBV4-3 CASSHLTGADYGYTF TGCGCCAGCAGCCACCTGACAGGGGCGGACTATGGCTACACCTTC
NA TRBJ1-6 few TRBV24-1 CATSEASGGANSPLHF TGTGCCACCAGTGAGGCCTCCGGGGGCGCAAATTCACCCCTCCACTTT
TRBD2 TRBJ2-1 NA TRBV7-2 CASSGRTSGRAANEQFF TGTGCCAGCAGCGGCCGGACTAGCGGGAGGGCAGCCAATGAGCAGTTCTTC
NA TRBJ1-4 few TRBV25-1 CASSETMLQGPNEKLFF TGTGCCAGCAGTGAAACCATGTTACAGGGTCCTAATGAAAAACTGTTTTTT
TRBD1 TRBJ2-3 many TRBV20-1 CSASPDRGRRDTQYF TGCAGTGCTAGTCCGGACAGGGGGCGGAGAGATACGCAGTATTTT
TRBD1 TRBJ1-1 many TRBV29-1 CSVEDRALGVEAFF TGCAGCGTGGAGGACAGGGCTCTGGGTGTTGAAGCTTTCTTT
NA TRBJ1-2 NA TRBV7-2 CASSPRDSYAINYGYTF TGTGCCAGCAGCCCTCGTGACAGTTACGCTATTAACTATGGCTACACCTTC
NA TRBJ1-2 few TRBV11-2 CASSSVLGGGNGYTF TGTGCCAGCAGCTCAGTTCTGGGGGGGGGAAACGGCTACACCTTC
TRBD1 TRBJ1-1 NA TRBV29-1 CSVGKVGRGGNEAFF TGCAGCGTCGGAAAGGTGGGCAGGGGGGGGAATGAAGCTTTCTTT
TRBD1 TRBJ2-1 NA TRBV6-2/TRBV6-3 CASSVRDRDYNEQFF TGTGCCAGCAGTGTCCGGGACAGGGACTACAATGAGCAGTTCTTC
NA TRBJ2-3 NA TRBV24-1 CATSGPRGVLSTDTQYF TGTGCCACCAGCGGCCCCAGGGGGGTTCTTAGCACAGATACGCAGTATTTT
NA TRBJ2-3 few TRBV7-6 CASRLAAGGTDTQYF TGTGCCAGCAGATTAGCGGCCGGGGGCACAGATACGCAGTATTTT
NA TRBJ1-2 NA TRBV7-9 CASSLGGAGYYGYTF TGTGCCAGCAGCTTAGGGGGCGCGGGTTACTATGGCTACACCTTC
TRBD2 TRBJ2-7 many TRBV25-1 CASSKTGLAAYEQYF TGTGCCAGCAGTAAAACGGGACTAGCGGCCTACGAGCAGTACTTC
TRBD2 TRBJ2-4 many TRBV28 CASSFGAGGPVNIQYF TGTGCCAGCAGTTTTGGGGCGGGAGGGCCGGTAAACATTCAGTACTTC
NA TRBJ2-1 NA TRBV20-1 CSAPDYPRRNEQFF TGCAGTGCTCCTGACTATCCGAGAAGAAATGAGCAGTTCTTC
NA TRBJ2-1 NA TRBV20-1 CSALGARFNEQFF TGCAGTGCTCTGGGAGCCCGCTTCAATGAGCAGTTCTTC
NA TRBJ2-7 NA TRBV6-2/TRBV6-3 CASSYWAGEQYF TGTGCCAGCAGTTACTGGGCAGGCGAGCAGTACTTC
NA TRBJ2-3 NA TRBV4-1 CASSQDYSHSARNTQYF TGCGCCAGCAGCCAAGACTACAGCCACTCAGCGCGAAATACGCAGTATTTT
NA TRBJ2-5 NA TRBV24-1 CATSVPGEETQYF TGTGCCACCAGTGTACCAGGGGAAGAGACCCAGTACTTC
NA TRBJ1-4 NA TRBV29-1 CSVEKEKLFF TGCAGCGTTGAAAAGGAAAAACTGTTTTTT
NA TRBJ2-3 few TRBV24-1 CAISGKGEDTQYF TGTGCCATCAGTGGTAAAGGGGAGGATACGCAGTATTTT
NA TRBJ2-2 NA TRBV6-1 CASMGAGPANTGELFF TGTGCCAGCATGGGGGCGGGACCCGCGAACACCGGGGAGCTGTTTTTT
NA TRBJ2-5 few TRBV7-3 CASSWAAGETQYF TGTGCCAGCAGCTGGGCGGCGGGAGAGACCCAGTACTTC
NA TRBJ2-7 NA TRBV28 CASSFPGASW TGTGCCAGCAGTTTTCCTGGCGCGTCTTGG
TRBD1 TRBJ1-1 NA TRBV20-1 CSASLRDSEAFF TGCAGTGCTAGCCTCCGGGACAGTGAAGCTTTCTTT
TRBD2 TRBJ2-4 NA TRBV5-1 CASSLGGLAGVRDNIQYF TGCGCCAGCAGCTTGGGGGGACTAGCGGGAGTGAGGGATAACATTCAGTACTTC
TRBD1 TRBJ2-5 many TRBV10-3 CAISEGSGTGAEETQYF TGTGCCATCAGTGAGGGGTCCGGGACAGGGGCGGAAGAGACCCAGTACTTC
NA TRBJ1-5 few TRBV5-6 CASSLAGGGYSNQPQHF TGTGCCAGCAGCTTGGCCGGGGGTGGCTATAGCAATCAGCCCCAGCATTTT
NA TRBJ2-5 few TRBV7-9 CAGSEGSKETQYF TGTGCCGGGAGCGAGGGCAGCAAAGAGACCCAGTACTTC
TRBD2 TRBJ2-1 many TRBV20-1 CSGRLAGGGEQFF TGCAGTGGCCGGCTAGCGGGGGGAGGTGAGCAGTTCTTC
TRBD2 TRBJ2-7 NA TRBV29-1 CSAMDGTSGRSYEQYF TGCAGCGCCATGGACGGGACTAGCGGTCGCTCCTACGAGCAGTACTTC
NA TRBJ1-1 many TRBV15 CATSRDPREGSFF TGTGCCACCAGCAGAGACCCCAGGGAGGGATCTTTCTTT
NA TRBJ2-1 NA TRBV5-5 CASSLPGVGGEQFF TGTGCCAGCAGCTTGCCAGGGGTCGGGGGTGAGCAGTTCTTC
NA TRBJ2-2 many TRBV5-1 CASSLDAGTSPRELFF TGCGCCAGCAGCTTGGACGCCGGGACTTCGCCCAGGGAGCTGTTTTTT
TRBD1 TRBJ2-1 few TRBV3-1 CASSPAFGQGLYNEQFF TGTGCCAGCAGCCCTGCTTTTGGACAGGGGCTCTACAATGAGCAGTTCTTC
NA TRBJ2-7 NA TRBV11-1 CASSPTRSSYEQYF TGTGCCAGCAGCCCCACCAGAAGTTCCTACGAGCAGTACTTC
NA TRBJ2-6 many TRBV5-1 CASSSGDASGANVLTF TGCGCCAGCAGCTCAGGGGATGCCTCTGGGGCCAACGTCCTGACTTTC
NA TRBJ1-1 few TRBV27 CASGGLNTEAFF TGTGCCAGCGGAGGGTTGAACACTGAAGCTTTCTTT